The rows below give T cell receptor beta chains drawn from one sample of a study of T cells in Graves' hyperthyroidism and ophthalmopathy. A single record per CDR3 protein comes from TCRdb applying MiXCR to the multiplex PCR reads. The profile shows around 380,000 distinct CDR3 sequences, approximately 12% of them singletons. Sequencing used blood. Receptors were obtained from a man in his thirties or forties with Graves' hyperthyroidism that later progressed to Graves' ophthalmopathy. CDR3s include the opening cysteine and the closing phenylalanine or tryptophan. D genes are given only for firm matches. For some rows the clone size is stated as once, few or many, or as a class when expanded; others skip it.

clone size: -
J gene: TRBJ2-7
V gene: TRBV4-1
D gene: -
CDR3 protein: CASSHGHLYEQYF
CDR3 DNA: TGCGCCAGCAGCCACGGACATCTCTACGAGCAGTACTTC

clone size: many
J gene: TRBJ2-1
V gene: TRBV12-3/TRBV12-4
D gene: TRBD1
CDR3 protein: CASNLTPDRGIQREQFF
CDR3 DNA: TGTGCCAGCAACCTCACACCCGACAGGGGAATACAACGGGAGCAGTTCTTC

clone size: many
J gene: TRBJ2-6
V gene: TRBV7-2
D gene: TRBD2
CDR3 protein: CASSLSGAGANVLTF
CDR3 DNA: TGCGCCAGCAGCTTGAGCGGGGCTGGGGCCAACGTCCTGACTTTC

clone size: many
J gene: TRBJ1-1
V gene: TRBV7-2
D gene: -
CDR3 protein: CASSLFENTEAFF
CDR3 DNA: TGTGCCAGCAGCTTATTCGAGAACACTGAAGCTTTCTTT

clone size: -
J gene: TRBJ2-2
V gene: TRBV24-1
D gene: TRBD1
CDR3 protein: CATSDPQTGLNTGELFF
CDR3 DNA: TGTGCCACCAGTGATCCTCAGACAGGGTTGAACACCGGGGAGCTGTTTTTT

clone size: -
J gene: TRBJ2-1
V gene: TRBV28
D gene: TRBD2
CDR3 protein: CASSLTAGVDNEQFF
CDR3 DNA: TGTGCCAGCAGTTTAACAGCGGGGGTAGACAATGAGCAGTTCTTC

clone size: once
J gene: TRBJ2-1
V gene: TRBV7-8
D gene: TRBD2
CDR3 protein: CASSQRGGINNEQFF
CDR3 DNA: TGTGCCAGCAGCCAACGGGGGGGCATCAACAATGAGCAGTTCTTC

clone size: few
J gene: TRBJ1-2
V gene: TRBV3-1
D gene: -
CDR3 protein: CASSQENRASYTF
CDR3 DNA: TGTGCCAGCAGCCAAGAAAACAGGGCAAGCTACACCTTC

clone size: -
J gene: TRBJ2-7
V gene: TRBV4-1
D gene: -
CDR3 protein: CASSQAPAWNYEQYF
CDR3 DNA: TGCGCCAGCAGCCAAGCCCCGGCGTGGAATTACGAGCAGTACTTC

clone size: many
J gene: TRBJ1-1
V gene: TRBV24-1
D gene: -
CDR3 protein: CATSDPQNGNTEAFF
CDR3 DNA: TGTGCCACCAGTGACCCCCAAAACGGGAACACTGAAGCTTTCTTT

clone size: many
J gene: TRBJ2-7
V gene: TRBV6-1
D gene: -
CDR3 protein: CASSPPRQGLKNEQYF
CDR3 DNA: TGTGCCAGCAGCCCCCCCCGGCAGGGCCTTAAGAACGAGCAGTACTTC

clone size: few
J gene: TRBJ1-1
V gene: TRBV19
D gene: -
CDR3 protein: CASTFPRTGGMNTEAFF
CDR3 DNA: TGTGCCAGTACCTTCCCCCGGACCGGGGGGATGAACACTGAAGCTTTCTTT

clone size: many
J gene: TRBJ2-1
V gene: TRBV28
D gene: TRBD1
CDR3 protein: CASTLGDRVGNEQFF
CDR3 DNA: TGTGCCAGCACTCTAGGGGACAGGGTGGGCAATGAGCAGTTCTTC

clone size: many
J gene: TRBJ1-2
V gene: TRBV5-1
D gene: TRBD1
CDR3 protein: CASSWNRGSYGYTF
CDR3 DNA: TGCGCCAGCAGCTGGAACAGGGGATCCTATGGCTACACCTTC

clone size: few
J gene: TRBJ2-3
V gene: TRBV30
D gene: -
CDR3 protein: CAWSGTSSDTQYF
CDR3 DNA: TGTGCCTGGAGTGGGACTTCCTCAGATACGCAGTATTTT